Following are 21 T cell receptor beta chains from one sample sequenced in a study of cytomegalovirus exposure and HLA in healthy donors. Use of 60 Vbeta and 13 Jbeta primers characterized the PCR. TCRdb's copy holds only in-frame clones and misses some; the assay was immunoSEQ multiplex PCR. The sample data list about 200,000 clones. Specimen: PBMCs. These receptors were obtained from a boy younger than 18 in good health and CMV-seronegative.

The chain couples TRBV30 to TRBJ2-7; a weak D match, TRBD1 (5 bases). CDR1 and CDR2 (germline): GTSNPN, SVGIG (reference sequence). Trimming pared 0 bases from V and 3 bases from J, leaving 15 bases between. CDR3 size: 15 residues. The CDR3 DNA reads TGTGCCTGGAGTGTAGGTCCAGGGAAGAACTACGAGCAGTACTTC. Its translation: CAWSVGPGKNYEQYF.

This chain connects TRBV5-1 to TRBJ1-1; 9 bases are a match to TRBD1. Losses at the gene ends were 5 bases for V and 4 bases for J; bases not matched to a gene: 6. Per the germline V gene, CDR1 is SGHRS and CDR2 is YFSETQ. This CDR3 region has 14 residues. Written as DNA, the CDR3 is TGCGCCAGCAGACCACAGGGGGCGGCCACTGAAGCTTTCTTT. Its protein product is CASRPQGAATEAFF.

The chain carries TRBV28 and TRBJ1-2; D is ambiguous. This CDR3 contains 14 residues. Germline V gives CDR1 MDHEN, CDR2 SYDVKM. Trimming removed 5 bases from V and 7 bases from J, with 17 bases in between. For the CDR3, the DNA is TGTGCCAGCAGTCTCCCAAGCGAGAGATTTGGCTACACCTTC. Residues: CASSLPSERFGYTF.

As to this clone: One end of the junction is discordant with germline, which a read error may explain. The chain recombines TRBV7-8 with TRBJ2-7, with a possible D match to TRBD1 (5 bases). The CDR3 loop spans 14 amino acids. Germline V gene sequence: CDR1 SGHVS, CDR2 FQNEAQ. The CDR3 reads CASSLHELRTPIHF. CDR3 bases: TGTGCCAGCAGCCTACACGAGCTCCGGACACCAATACACTTC. The variable domain in full, with the rest retrieved from reference TRBV7-8 and TRBJ2-7, is GAGVSQSPRYKVAKRGQDVALRCDPISGHVSLFWYQQALGQGPEFLTYFQNEAQLDKSGLPSDRFFAERPEGSVSTLKIQRTQQEDSAVYLCASSLHELRTPIHFGPGTRLTVT.

The chain combines TRBV2 with TRBJ2-2; TRBD1 matches 8 bases. In germline, CDR1 is SNHLY, CDR2 FYNNEI. This CDR3 is built from 15 residues. V was pared by 7 bases and J by 3 bases, with 7 bases of the junction left unmatched. The CDR3 nucleotides are TGTGCCAGCATACGGACAGGGCGGGACACCGGGGAGCTGTTTTTT. This encodes CASIRTGRDTGELFF.

The gene calls are TRBV30 and TRBJ1-3, with D hard to call. The CDR3 has 15 amino acids. V lost 0 bases to trimming and J lost 0 bases, with 9 bases between them. Per the germline V gene, CDR1 is GTSNPN and CDR2 is SVGIG (reference sequence). The CDR3 DNA is TGTGCCTGGAGTGTACGGTCCGTCTCTGGAAACACCATATATTTT. This codes for CAWSVRSVSGNTIYF.

V and J are TRBV19 and TRBJ2-6; 8 bases match TRBD1. With V trimmed by 5 bases and J by 2 bases, 14 bases remained unmatched. CDR3 length: 19 residues. Per germline, CDR1 LNHDA and CDR2 SQIVND (reference sequence). The CDR3 spells CASSYSRDRLWTGANVLTF. DNA of the CDR3: TGTGCCAGTAGTTACTCCCGGGACAGGCTCTGGACTGGGGCCAACGTCCTGACTTTC.

This sequence joins TRBV14 and TRBJ1-5, with 8 bases lining up with TRBD1. The length of the CDR3 is 16 residues. Trimming removed 4 bases from V and 7 bases from J; junction bases left unmatched: 12. Germline V gene lookup returns CDR1 SGHDN and CDR2 FVKESK. CDR3 loop: CASSPGQGRFRQPQHF. The CDR3 coding sequence is TGTGCCAGCAGCCCCGGACAGGGACGGTTCAGGCAGCCCCAGCATTTT.

The rearrangement joins TRBV19 to TRBJ2-3, with TRBD2 as a possible D gene (6 bases). Trimming removed 7 bases at V and 2 bases at J, with 13 bases between. Germline V gene lookup returns CDR1 LNHDA and CDR2 SQIVND (reference sequence). The CDR3 sequence is 14 residues long. CDR3 in DNA: TGTGCCAGTAACTCGCGGGGTACCACAGATACGCAGTATTTT. It yields the protein CASNSRGTTDTQYF.

The chain couples TRBV29-1 to TRBJ2-7; 9 bases line up with TRBD1. Germline-derived CDR1 and CDR2 are SQVTM and ANQGSEA. The CDR3 contains 14 residues. The ends lost 4 bases at V and 7 bases at J; junction bases unmatched: 11. Here the CDR3 DNA reads TGCAGCGTTGCGGGACAGGGTTTTGGAGGGGAGCAGTACTTC. It translates to CSVAGQGFGGEQYF.

A remark on this clone: Sequence at one end of the junction differs from germline and may be a read error. The chain combines TRBV7-7 with TRBJ1-2; no clear D gene. Germline V gene data show CDR1 as SSHAT and CDR2 as FNYEAQ (reference sequence). The CDR3 totals 13 residues. The CDR3 is CASSLPPGYGYTF. The CDR3 DNA reads as TGTGCTAGCAGCTTACCCCCAGGCTATGGCTACACCTTC.

The chain combines TRBV11-2 with TRBJ2-7; the D is unclear. Germline CDR1 SGHAT, CDR2 FQNNGV. There are 13 residues in the CDR3. V lost 4 bases, J lost 0 bases, and 7 bases lay in between. The CDR3 region has the DNA TGTGCCAGCAGCTCTATAAGCTCCTACGAGCAGTACTTC. Its protein product is CASSSISSYEQYF.

The V and J genes are TRBV5-6 and TRBJ2-3; 11 nucleotides line up with TRBD1. Germline CDR1 SGHDT, CDR2 YYEEEE. CDR3 length: 15 residues. The V gene end was trimmed by 4 bases and the J gene end by 5 bases; junction bases not matched to a gene: 6. In nucleotides, the CDR3 is TGTGCCAGCAGCCCGGACAGGGGGCGCGTAGATACGCAGTATTTT. Amino acid sequence: CASSPDRGRVDTQYF.

The rearrangement links TRBV25-1 to TRBJ2-7; D remains ambiguous. Germline lookup yields CDR1 MGHDK and CDR2 SYGVNS. The CDR3 consists of 13 residues. Trimming shortened V by 4 bases and J by 2 bases, and 9 bases separated the two germline ends. CDR3 DNA: TGTGCCAGCAGTGGGGCCGATACCTACGAGCAGTACTTC. The encoded protein is CASSGADTYEQYF.

V usage is TRBV4-2 and J usage is TRBJ2-6; D is ambiguous. Trimming shortened V by 10 bases and J by 0 bases, and 16 bases separated the two germline ends. CDR1 is LGHNA, CDR2 YNFKEQ, per germline. CDR3 length equals 16 residues. This CDR3 is CATAPGSSSGANVLTF. DNA for the CDR3: TGTGCCACAGCCCCAGGTTCGAGCTCTGGGGCCAACGTCCTGACTTTC.

This rearrangement joins TRBV4-1 to TRBJ2-5; the match to TRBD2 covers 10 bases. CDR1 and CDR2 (germline): MGHRA, YSYEKL. The CDR3 runs 16 residues. The trim removed 0 bases at V and 6 bases at J, leaving 7 bases unmatched. The CDR3 DNA follows: TGCGCCAGCAGCCAAGAAGCCAGCGGGGGGGCCAAGACCCAGTACTTC. It specifies CASSQEASGGAKTQYF.

The rearrangement joins TRBV2 to TRBJ2-7; maybe TRBD1 (6 bases). CDR1 and CDR2 from the germline V gene are SNHLY and FYNNEI. This CDR3 comprises 14 residues. The germline V and J ends were trimmed by 4 bases and 6 bases, with 16 bases remaining between them. CDR3 amino acids: CASSVDSPYFEQYF. The CDR3 coding sequence is TGTGCCAGCAGTGTGGACAGCCCTTATTTCGAGCAGTACTTC.

CDR3 in DNA: TGTGCCAGTCGTCGTTACAATGAGCAGTTCTTC. Its translation: CASRRYNEQFF. This rearrangement joins TRBV28 to TRBJ2-1; D not certain. V was trimmed by 9 bases and J by 4 bases, leaving 7 bases between them. The CDR3 extends over 11 amino acids. Per the germline V gene, CDR1 is MDHEN and CDR2 is SYDVKM.

This chain uses TRBV4-1 with TRBJ2-7, with D perhaps matching TRBD1 (5 bases). CDR3 length: 15 amino acids. Trimming left V 1 base short and J 1 base short, with 11 bases between. Per the germline V gene, CDR1 is MGHRA and CDR2 is YSYEKL. In nucleotides, the CDR3 is TGCGCCAGCAGCCAAGGGGGCCAGGTTTCCTACGAGCAGTACTTC. The encoded protein is CASSQGGQVSYEQYF.

The chain couples TRBV7-3 to TRBJ1-2; D gene uncertain. CDR3 length: 13 amino acids. Germline CDR1 is SGHTA and CDR2 is FQGTGA. Trimming took off 2 bases at V and 6 bases at J, with 10 bases between the two ends. The CDR3 DNA sequence: TGTGCCAGCAGCTTAGACCCGGGAGATGGCTACACCTTC. Protein: CASSLDPGDGYTF. Complete variable domain (other parts from reference TRBV7-3 and TRBJ1-2): GAGVSQTPSNKVTEKGKYVELRCDPISGHTALYWYRQSLGQGPEFLIYFQGTGAADDSGLPNDRFFAVRPEGSVSTLKIQRTERGDSAVYLCASSLDPGDGYTFGSGTRLTVV.

The CDR3 reads CASSLEAQGRGYGYTF. The CDR3 bases are TGTGCCAGCAGCTTAGAAGCGCAGGGGAGGGGCTATGGCTACACCTTC. The chain is built from TRBV7-2 and TRBJ1-2, with D perhaps matching TRBD1 (6 bases). The CDR3 consists of 16 residues. V was cut by 1 base and J by 4 bases, with 16 bases left in between. In germline, CDR1 is SGHTA, CDR2 FQGNSA.